Below, 30 T cell receptor beta chains from the same sample are listed, as sequenced in a study of cytomegalovirus exposure and HLA in healthy donors. The PCR was carried out with 60 Vbeta primers and 13 Jbeta primers. Assay used: immunoSEQ multiplex PCR; TCRdb lists only in-frame clones, some missing. The table shows roughly 140,000 clones, with around 79% occurring only once. Sequenced input: PBMCs. All receptors derive from a woman aged 30 to 39 in good health and CMV-seronegative.

V gene TRBV19 combines with J gene TRBJ2-4; 7 nucleotides line up with TRBD1. The CDR3 is 17 residues long. Germline CDR1 LNHDA, CDR2 SQIVND (reference sequence). Trimming at V came to 3 bases and at J to 0 bases, leaving 8 bases not matched to a gene. CDR3 region: CASSMELNRGAKNIQYF. The CDR3 DNA follows: TGTGCCAGTAGTATGGAGCTCAACAGGGGAGCCAAAAACATTCAGTACTTC.

The chain is built from TRBV6-1 and TRBJ2-7, with 8 nucleotides matching TRBD1. Germline-derived CDR1 and CDR2 are MNHNS and SASEGT. The CDR3 is made up of 14 amino acids. V was clipped by 7 bases and J by 2 bases; unmatched bases: 7. CDR3 coding DNA: TGTGCCAGCACCCCAGGGGGCCCCCCCTACGAGCAGTACTTC. Translating it yields CASTPGGPPYEQYF.

V and J are TRBV7-2 and TRBJ1-3, with unresolved D. Germline V gene lookup returns CDR1 SGHTA and CDR2 FQGNSA. Trimming left V 8 bases short and J 4 bases short, with 12 bases between. The CDR3 is 13 amino acids. The CDR3 region is CASQSLMGNTIYF. As DNA, the CDR3 is TGTGCCAGCCAATCACTTATGGGAAACACCATATATTTT.

J is TRBJ1-1 and V is TRBV6-5, with 7 bases aligning to TRBD1. There are 14 residues in the CDR3. In germline, CDR1 is MNHEY, CDR2 SVGAGI. V trimming: 5 bases; J trimming: 10 bases; junction bases outside the gene matches: 13. The CDR3 region has the DNA TGTGCCAGCAGTCCCGTGAGACAGGGTGGGGGAGCTTTCTTT. It yields the protein CASSPVRQGGGAFF.

This clone was found once. This rearrangement joins TRBV6-8 to TRBJ2-1, with 7 bases lining up with TRBD1. The germline V gene has CDR1 MNHGY and CDR2 SAAAGT. The V gene end was trimmed by 10 bases and the J gene end by 2 bases; junction bases not matched to a gene: 17. This CDR3 region has 17 residues. DNA for the CDR3: TGTGCCACCAGGGGGACAGAGGTGCATCCGACCTACAATGAGCAGTTCTTC. Translating gives CATRGTEVHPTYNEQFF.

The chain is built from TRBV4-1 and TRBJ1-2; D possibly corresponds to TRBD1 (5 bases). The V gene's germline CDR1 is MGHRA and CDR2 YSYEKL. Between the trimmed V and J ends, which lost 1 base and 2 bases, there was a span of 8 bases. The CDR3 spans 14 residues. CDR3 DNA: TGCGCCAGCAGCCAAGCCGCAGGGAACTATGGCTACACCTTC. As protein: CASSQAAGNYGYTF.

The V gene is TRBV6-1, the J gene TRBJ1-1; weak D call: TRBD1 (6 bases). This CDR3 has 16 residues. Germline loops: CDR1 MNHNS, CDR2 SASEGT. The V end was cut by 3 bases, the J end by 4 bases, with 18 bases between. The CDR3 DNA follows: TGTGCCAGCAGTGACGGGGCAGGGGCCTTCGGCACTGAAGCTTTCTTT. This gives the protein CASSDGAGAFGTEAFF.

The chain has TRBV9 and TRBJ2-1; 14 bases are a match to TRBD2. With V trimmed by 0 bases and J by 5 bases, 13 bases remained unmatched. The V gene's germline CDR1 is SGDLS and CDR2 YYNGEE. The CDR3 extends over 20 amino acids. The CDR3 here is CASSVAFGLAGGALHNEQFF. The CDR3 DNA sequence: TGTGCCAGCAGCGTAGCTTTCGGACTAGCGGGGGGAGCCCTCCACAATGAGCAGTTCTTC. Full variable domain (missing parts from reference TRBV9 and TRBJ2-1): DSGVTQTPKHLITATGQRVTLRCSPRSGDLSVYWYQQSLDQGLQFLIQYYNGEERAKGNILERFSAQQFPDLHSELNLSSLELGDSALYFCASSVAFGLAGGALHNEQFFGPGTRLTVL.

The chain joins TRBV2 to TRBJ2-7, with 7 bases aligning to TRBD1. This CDR3 is 15 amino acids long. After removal of 0 bases from V and 3 bases from J, the junction contained 5 bases not matched to a gene. Germline CDR1 and CDR2: SNHLY and FYNNEI. The CDR3 loop reads CASSEAGRQGYEQYF. CDR3 sequence (DNA): TGTGCCAGCAGTGAAGCGGGTCGACAGGGCTACGAGCAGTACTTC.

The chain couples TRBV5-8 to TRBJ1-2; 8 bases match TRBD1. The ends lost 6 bases at V and 6 bases at J; junction bases unmatched: 10. The CDR3 spans 14 residues. Germline lookup yields CDR1 SGHTS and CDR2 YDEGEE. In DNA form, the CDR3 reads TGTGCCAGCACCTTACAGGGGGTTTATCATGGCTACACCTTC. Protein sequence: CASTLQGVYHGYTF.

As regards this clone: Other DNA sequences in the same sample also yield this CDR3. V is TRBV13 and J is TRBJ2-1, with 9 bases that match TRBD1. Germline loops: CDR1 PRHDT, CDR2 FYEKMQ (reference sequence). The CDR3 consists of 15 residues. Trimming cost V 1 base and J 5 bases; bases outside gene matches: 3. CDR3 DNA sequence: TGTGCCAGCAGCTTAGAGGGACAGGGCAACAATGAGCAGTTCTTC. Its protein product is CASSLEGQGNNEQFF.

The rearrangement links TRBV6-1 to TRBJ2-7; D gene unclear. CDR1 and CDR2 (germline): MNHNS, SASEGT. Trimming cost V 6 bases and J 4 bases, with 10 bases left between them. The length of the CDR3 is 12 residues. The CDR3 coding sequence is TGTGCCAGCAGCCAGACAAGATACGAGCAGTACTTC. Translated, it gives CASSQTRYEQYF.

The rearrangement uses TRBV6-5 and TRBJ1-1, with TRBD1 matching over 10 bases. The CDR3 runs 14 residues. Trimming removed 8 bases from V and 3 bases from J; junction bases left unmatched: 6. Germline-derived CDR1 and CDR2 are MNHEY and SVGAGI. CDR3 amino acids: CASADRGIHTEAFF. Written as DNA, the CDR3 is TGTGCCAGCGCGGACAGGGGGATTCACACTGAAGCTTTCTTT.

Notes on this clone: Other DNA sequences in the same sample also yield this CDR3. The chain couples TRBV6-5 to TRBJ2-7; 7 bases are shared with TRBD1. This CDR3 has 15 amino acids. Germline values: CDR1 MNHEY, CDR2 SVGAGI. V lost 0 bases, J lost 0 bases, and 2 bases stayed unmatched. The chain's CDR3 is CASSYSNRGSYEQYF. CDR3 nucleotide sequence: TGTGCCAGCAGTTACTCGAACAGGGGCTCCTACGAGCAGTACTTC.

There are a few counts of this clone. The genes are TRBV6-4 and TRBJ2-7, with D tentatively TRBD1 (6 bases). CDR3 length equals 19 residues. Germline V gene data show CDR1 as MRHNA and CDR2 as SNTAGT. V gave up 3 bases and J gave up 5 bases, with 29 bases separating them. The DNA of the CDR3 is TGTGCCAGCAGTGAGGATGTCAGGGGAATCCCCTATGCATCCAACGAGCAGTACTTC. Its translation: CASSEDVRGIPYASNEQYF.

V and J are TRBV19 and TRBJ1-1; 8 bases match TRBD1. There are 14 residues in the CDR3. The germline gives CDR1 LNHDA, CDR2 SQIVND (reference sequence). The V gene end was trimmed by 5 bases and the J gene end by 5 bases; junction bases not matched to a gene: 7. The CDR3 reads CASSFRDRLTEAFF. The DNA of the CDR3 is TGTGCCAGTAGTTTCCGGGACAGGTTAACTGAAGCTTTCTTT.

V gene TRBV5-6 combines with J gene TRBJ1-2; 11 bases map to TRBD1. This CDR3 has 14 amino acids. The germline gives CDR1 SGHDT, CDR2 YYEEEE. V was clipped by 3 bases and J by 8 bases; unmatched bases: 6. In DNA form, the CDR3 reads TGTGCCAGCAGCTCGGGACAGGGGGGCCACGGCTACACCTTC. This sequence encodes CASSSGQGGHGYTF.

The chain combines TRBV7-8 with TRBJ1-1; TRBD1 matches 8 bases. The V gene end was trimmed by 6 bases and the J gene end by 1 base; junction bases not matched to a gene: 10. The length of the CDR3 is 16 residues. Per the germline V gene, CDR1 is SGHVS and CDR2 is FQNEAQ. This CDR3 is CASRRTGKSQNTEAFF. CDR3 nucleotides: TGTGCCAGCAGACGGACAGGGAAGAGCCAGAACACTGAAGCTTTCTTT. The full variable domain, in which reference TRBV7-8 and TRBJ1-1 provide the parts outside the CDR3, is GAGVSQSPRYKVAKRGQDVALRCDPISGHVSLFWYQQALGQGPEFLTYFQNEAQLDKSGLPSDRFFAERPEGSVSTLKIQRTQQEDSAVYLCASRRTGKSQNTEAFFGQGTRLTVV.

This chain joins TRBV11-1 and TRBJ2-1; TRBD1 is a possible D gene (5 bases). The CDR3 extends over 13 amino acids. Per germline, CDR1 SGHAT and CDR2 FQDESV (reference sequence). V was pared by 2 bases and J by 15 bases, with 17 bases between. The CDR3 is CASSLFYSRQWFF. As DNA, the CDR3 is TGTGCCAGCAGCTTATTTTATTCGAGACAGTGGTTCTTC.

CDR3 loop: CASSVGLTYEQYF. CDR3 DNA sequence: TGTGCCAGCAGCGTAGGACTTACCTACGAGCAGTACTTC. The chain couples TRBV9 to TRBJ2-7, with D unresolved. This CDR3 spans 13 amino acids. Trimming pared 0 bases from V and 2 bases from J, leaving 6 bases between. The germline V gene encodes CDR1 SGDLS and CDR2 YYNGEE.

The count of this clone is one. The rearrangement links TRBV2 to TRBJ1-2, with TRBD1 matching over 8 bases. J gave up 3 bases and V 5 bases, and 2 bases lay outside the gene matches. Germline loops: CDR1 SNHLY, CDR2 FYNNEI. The CDR3 loop spans 13 amino acids. CDR3 bases: TGTGCCAGCAGTCAGGGGGCGGACTATGGCTACACCTTC. This gives the protein CASSQGADYGYTF. Full variable domain (outside the CDR3, taken from reference TRBV2 and TRBJ1-2): EPEVTQTPSHQVTQMGQEVILRCVPISNHLYFYWYRQILGQKVEFLVSFYNNEISEKSEIFDDQFSVERPDGSNFTLKIRSTKLEDSAMYFCASSQGADYGYTFGSGTRLTVV.

This chain connects TRBV5-6 to TRBJ1-1, with TRBD1 matching over 7 bases. The V gene end was trimmed by 2 bases and the J gene end by 1 base; junction bases not matched to a gene: 8. This CDR3 spans 16 amino acids. Germline CDR1 reads SGHDT; CDR2 reads YYEEEE. This CDR3 reads CASSFRDRVGNTEAFF. Here the CDR3 DNA reads TGTGCCAGCAGCTTTAGAGACAGGGTAGGGAACACTGAAGCTTTCTTT.

About this clone itself: Just one base apart from a much larger clone, this may be a read error. Other DNA variants within this sample encode the same CDR3. The chain recombines TRBV7-8 with TRBJ1-1; maybe TRBD1 (5 bases). The CDR3 consists of 13 residues. Germline values: CDR1 SGHVS, CDR2 FQNEAQ. The V and J ends lost 1 base and 3 bases respectively, with 6 bases between them. This chain's CDR3 is CASSLGGDTEAFF. CDR3 bases: TGTGCCAGCAGCTTAGGGGGGGACACTGAAGCTTTCTTT.

This clone was detected once. The chain joins TRBV5-1 to TRBJ2-3; no definite D call. The length of the CDR3 is 15 residues. Germline V CDR1 and CDR2: SGHRS, YFSETQ. Trimming pared 0 bases from V and 3 bases from J, leaving 11 bases between. CDR3 sequence: CASSLGLVMTDTQYF. CDR3 in DNA: TGCGCCAGCAGCTTGGGTCTAGTGATGACAGATACGCAGTATTTT.

The V gene is TRBV10-3, the J gene TRBJ2-7, with 7 bases aligning to TRBD2. The junction had 7 bases not matched to a gene; V was cut back by 0 bases and J by 2 bases. The germline V gene has CDR1 ENHRY and CDR2 SYGVKD. The CDR3 is made up of 16 amino acids. The CDR3 DNA sequence: TGTGCCATCAGTGAGTCCTACGCGGGGGTTCCCTACGAGCAGTACTTC. Translated, it gives CAISESYAGVPYEQYF.

V usage is TRBV25-1 and J usage is TRBJ2-7; 8 bases are a match to TRBD1. V was pared by 2 bases and J by 5 bases, with 8 bases of the junction left unmatched. The CDR3 length is 15 residues. Looked up from germline, CDR1 is MGHDK and CDR2 is SYGVNS. The CDR3 loop reads CASSEQQGGLDEQYF. The CDR3 DNA follows: TGTGCCAGCAGTGAACAACAGGGGGGATTAGACGAGCAGTACTTC.

The chain links TRBV5-6 to TRBJ1-1; D call uncertain. Germline V lookup: CDR1 SGHDT, CDR2 YYEEEE. V was cut by 2 bases and J by 0 bases, with 11 bases left in between. The CDR3 has 15 amino acids. The CDR3 DNA sequence: TGTGCCAGCAGCTTCGGAGGGAACATGAACACTGAAGCTTTCTTT. It specifies CASSFGGNMNTEAFF. Drawing the rest from reference TRBV5-6 and TRBJ1-1, the complete variable domain is DAGVTQSPTHLIKTRGQQVTLRCSPKSGHDTVSWYQQALGQGPQFIFQYYEEEERQRGNFPDRFSGHQFPNYSSELNVNALLLGDSALYLCASSFGGNMNTEAFFGQGTRLTVV.

The chain uses TRBV4-2 and TRBJ2-1; 8 bases map to TRBD2. CDR1 and CDR2 (germline): LGHNA, YNFKEQ. The ends lost 1 base at V and 4 bases at J; junction bases unmatched: 12. The CDR3 loop spans 18 amino acids. This CDR3 reads CASSQVGGGITTYNEQFF. The CDR3 DNA sequence: TGTGCCAGCAGCCAAGTAGGCGGGGGGATAACCACATACAATGAGCAGTTCTTC.

The chain couples TRBV7-9 to TRBJ2-5; D remains ambiguous. From germline, CDR1 is SEHNR and CDR2 FQNEAQ (reference sequence). This CDR3 is built from 15 residues. Trimming cost V 1 base and J 0 bases, with 9 bases left between them. CDR3 in DNA: TGTGCCAGCAGCTTAGTTTCGGTCTACCAAGAGACCCAGTACTTC. Translating it yields CASSLVSVYQETQYF.

The CDR3 nucleotides are TGTGCCAGCAGCTTGAACCCACCTTCAGGGGATACGCAGTATTTT. Translation: CASSLNPPSGDTQYF. This sequence joins TRBV5-4 and TRBJ2-3, with D possibly TRBD1 on 5 matching bases. V shed 1 base and J shed 6 bases, with 15 bases lying between them. The CDR3 totals 15 residues. The germline V gene encodes CDR1 SGHNT and CDR2 YYREEE (reference sequence).